There are a few counts of the clone carrying this T cell receptor (beta chain). Its target is unknown. It is likely a read error, because the conserved phenylalanine at the end of the CDR3 is missing. The data are from a study of tumor-infiltrating lymphocytes in primary liver carcinoma. CDR3 length: 14 residues. The germline V gene encodes CDR1 SGHAT and CDR2 FQNNGV. Findings of the study overall: Present in all five tumor regions were only about 7-25% of the top clones.

From 450 to 600 ng total RNA, TCR beta cDNA was generated with a primer in the constant region. For TCR beta, libraries were produced by three nested multiplex PCR rounds using slightly modified ARM-PCR. TRBV1-TRBV30 forward primers paired with a C-beta reverse primer drove the first two PCR rounds, approximately 11 cycles each. A single record per CDR3 protein comes from TCRdb applying MiXCR to the multiplex PCR reads. The sample lists tens of thousands of distinct CDR3 sequences, about two thirds occurring once. The source material, 20-30 mg of unsorted bulk tissue, was used to co-extract RNA and DNA. HBV chronically infected the treatment-naive patients. Every single tumor sample held over 75% viable tumor cells.

The clonotype originates from a middle-aged man with primary liver carcinoma and hepatitis B virus infection. The chain is built from TRBV11-2 and TRBJ1-1; D call uncertain. Sequencing was performed on liver tumor tissue from sampling region 4. Subset reported: tumor region T4, right-lateral pole. DNA for the CDR3: TGTGCCAGTAGCTTAACGGCCTTTGACACTGAAGCTTTCCTT. It translates to CASSLTAFDTEAFL.